The rows below give T cell receptor beta chains drawn from one sample of a study of identical twins. TCRdb processed the 5' RACE reads anew with MiXCR; each CDR3 protein has one entry. The data hold 700,000 or so distinct CDR3 sequences, with 8.6% observed a single time. The data also belong to a second study, concerning yellow fever vaccine responses in identical twins.

Sequencing was performed on PBMCs. These receptors were taken from a woman younger than 30 in good health. CDR3s include the opening cysteine and the closing phenylalanine or tryptophan. A D gene is named only where the DNA matches it firmly. Part of the rows lack a size; the others show once, few, many or a class for expanded clones.

j_call | d_call | v_call | clone_size | cdr3_aa | cdr3_nt
TRBJ2-1 | TRBD2 | TRBV7-2 | NA | CASSFFGRGYNEQFF | TGTGCCAGCAGCTTTTTCGGGAGGGGTTACAATGAGCAGTTCTTC
TRBJ2-5 | NA | TRBV9 | many | CASSVGTLIQETQYF | TGTGCCAGCAGCGTAGGGACACTCATTCAAGAGACCCAGTACTTC
TRBJ2-5 | NA | TRBV29-1 | many | CSVGDIQETQYF | TGCAGCGTTGGGGACATCCAAGAGACCCAGTACTTC
TRBJ2-5 | TRBD2 | TRBV18 | few | CASSPRDYLQETQYF | TGTGCCAGCTCACCACGGGACTACCTCCAAGAGACCCAGTACTTC
TRBJ2-1 | NA | TRBV20-1 | NA | CSARDPGLAYNEQFF | TGCAGTGCTAGAGATCCGGGGCTAGCCTACAATGAGCAGTTCTTC
TRBJ2-7 | NA | TRBV9 | many | CASSPSPGGSYEQYF | TGTGCCAGCAGCCCAAGCCCAGGGGGGTCCTACGAGCAGTACTTC
TRBJ1-1 | NA | TRBV29-1 | once | CSVEEGEAFF | TGCAGCGTTGAAGAGGGTGAAGCTTTCTTT
TRBJ2-3 | TRBD1 | TRBV7-2 | many | CASSRRDRGTDTQYF | TGTGCCAGCAGCCGCCGGGACAGGGGGACAGATACGCAGTATTTT
TRBJ2-1 | NA | TRBV2 | NA | CASNLQGNNEQFF | TGTGCCAGCAATCTTCAGGGGAACAATGAGCAGTTCTTC
TRBJ1-1 | TRBD1 | TRBV6-5 | many | CASSYSPGGRTEAFF | TGTGCCAGCAGTTACTCCCCAGGGGGAAGGACTGAAGCTTTCTTT
TRBJ2-7 | TRBD2 | TRBV20-1 | few | CSAGLAGDEQYF | TGCAGTGCTGGGCTAGCGGGAGACGAGCAGTACTTC
TRBJ2-7 | TRBD2 | TRBV20-1 | few | CSASGGLAGTPYEQYF | TGCAGTGCTAGCGGGGGACTAGCGGGGACTCCCTACGAGCAGTACTTC
TRBJ2-3 | NA | TRBV3-1 | many | CASTNKNTQYF | TGTGCCAGCACCAACAAGAATACGCAGTATTTT
TRBJ1-4 | TRBD1 | TRBV15 | few | CATSRSGGTGGEKLFF | TGTGCCACCAGCAGATCAGGTGGGACAGGGGGTGAAAAACTGTTTTTT
TRBJ2-3 | TRBD1 | TRBV9 | NA | CASSVGTGFQDTQYF | TGTGCCAGCAGCGTAGGGACAGGCTTCCAGGATACGCAGTATTTT
TRBJ1-5 | NA | TRBV10-3 | NA | CAISESEGNNQPQHF | TGTGCCATCAGTGAGTCGGAGGGTAACAATCAGCCCCAGCATTTT
TRBJ2-7 | NA | TRBV20-1 | once | CSARGGVPYEQYF | TGCAGTGCTAGAGGGGGCGTCCCCTACGAGCAGTACTTC
TRBJ2-1 | TRBD2 | TRBV7-2 | many | CASSLVWREFDF | TGTGCCAGCAGCTTAGTTTGGCGGGAGTTCGACTTC
TRBJ1-4 | TRBD1 | TRBV7-8 | many | CASSFIGTGSEKLFF | TGTGCCAGCAGCTTCATCGGGACAGGGAGTGAAAAACTGTTTTTT
TRBJ2-2 | NA | TRBV7-3 | few | CASKEGTNTGELFF | TGTGCCAGCAAGGAGGGTACGAACACCGGGGAGCTGTTTTTT
TRBJ2-2 | NA | TRBV20-1 | few | CSARLDTAGELFF | TGCAGTGCTAGACTCGACACGGCCGGGGAGCTGTTTTTT
TRBJ2-7 | TRBD2 | TRBV7-9 | NA | CASSGRTSVYEQYF | TGTGCCAGCAGCGGGAGGACTAGCGTTTACGAGCAGTACTTC
TRBJ1-3 | NA | TRBV18 | NA | CASSPQRGSGNTIYF | TGTGCCAGCTCACCACAGAGGGGCTCTGGAAACACCATATATTTT
TRBJ1-2 | NA | TRBV2 | few | CASRQGSNYGYTF | TGTGCCAGCAGACAGGGATCGAACTATGGCTACACCTTC
TRBJ2-3 | NA | TRBV27 | few | CASKLRRTNTDTQYF | TGTGCCAGCAAACTCCGCAGGACAAACACAGATACGCAGTATTTT
TRBJ1-3 | TRBD1 | TRBV5-1 | NA | CASSSGTGPRSGNTIYF | TGCGCCAGCAGCTCTGGGACAGGGCCCCGAAGTGGAAACACCATATATTTT
TRBJ2-7 | TRBD2 | TRBV6-5 | few | CASSYSISSASGGSYEQYF | TGTGCCAGCAGTTACTCGATTTCGTCAGCTAGCGGAGGGTCCTACGAGCAGTACTTC
TRBJ1-4 | NA | TRBV7-2 | few | CASSRDGPNEKLFF | TGTGCCAGCAGCCGGGACGGACCTAATGAAAAACTGTTTTTT
TRBJ1-1 | NA | TRBV12-5 | few | CASGLGPWEAFF | TGTGCTAGTGGTTTGGGTCCTTGGGAAGCTTTCTTT
TRBJ2-7 | TRBD2 | TRBV11-2 | many | CASSSFAGVGYEQYF | TGTGCCAGCAGCTCCTTCGCGGGGGTTGGATACGAGCAGTACTTC
TRBJ2-7 | NA | TRBV9 | few | CASSVVTHEQYF | TGTGCCAGCAGCGTAGTCACCCACGAGCAGTACTTC
TRBJ2-7 | NA | TRBV5-1 | NA | CASSLADPGRHEQYF | TGCGCCAGCAGCTTGGCAGACCCAGGCAGGCACGAGCAGTACTTC
TRBJ2-2 | NA | TRBV9 | NA | CASSSWGASGYTGELFF | TGTGCCAGCAGCTCGTGGGGGGCTAGCGGTTACACCGGGGAGCTGTTTTTT
TRBJ2-5 | NA | TRBV20-1 | once | CSARDWGPEIQYF | TGCAGTGCTAGAGATTGGGGTCCAGAGATCCAGTACTTC
TRBJ1-5 | TRBD1 | TRBV2 | NA | CASRVGTGRQPQHF | TGTGCCAGCAGAGTAGGGACAGGGCGTCAGCCCCAGCATTTT
TRBJ1-1 | NA | TRBV29-1 | many | CSVETGLNTEAFF | TGCAGCGTTGAAACAGGGTTGAACACTGAAGCTTTCTTT
TRBJ2-7 | NA | TRBV7-9 | few | CASSFPGSPSSYEQYF | TGTGCCAGCAGCTTCCCCGGGTCCCCGAGCTCCTACGAGCAGTACTTC
TRBJ2-7 | NA | TRBV9 | NA | CASSVDTRSYEQYF | TGTGCCAGCAGCGTAGACACGCGATCCTACGAGCAGTACTTC
TRBJ2-1 | NA | TRBV28 | NA | CASSPVRSEGYNEQFF | TGTGCCAGCAGCCCTGTCCGTAGCGAGGGCTACAATGAGCAGTTCTTC
TRBJ2-5 | TRBD2 | TRBV5-1 | few | CASSTGLAGGGETQYF | TGCGCCAGCAGCACGGGACTAGCGGGAGGCGGTGAGACCCAGTACTTC
TRBJ2-3 | NA | TRBV20-1 | few | CSARGGYRASTDTQYF | TGCAGTGCTAGAGGGGGGTACAGGGCCAGCACAGATACGCAGTATTTT
TRBJ2-5 | TRBD2 | TRBV7-6 | few | CASSLLAGVSNRETQYF | TGTGCCAGCAGCTTACTAGCGGGAGTTAGCAATCGAGAGACCCAGTACTTC
TRBJ2-2 | NA | TRBV6-1 | few | CASSEARVLPGELFF | TGTGCCAGCAGTGAAGCCCGAGTACTGCCCGGGGAGCTGTTTTTT
TRBJ2-3 | TRBD1 | TRBV7-6 | NA | CASSSPAGQGAQDTQYF | TGTGCCAGCAGCTCCCCCGCGGGACAGGGGGCGCAAGATACGCAGTATTTT
TRBJ1-5 | TRBD1 | TRBV10-3 | few | CAISGTGPQPQHF | TGTGCCATCAGCGGGACAGGGCCTCAGCCCCAGCATTTT
TRBJ2-3 | TRBD2 | TRBV6-5 | NA | CASSYSVGLAGGTDTQYF | TGTGCCAGCAGTTACTCCGTCGGACTAGCGGGGGGCACAGATACGCAGTATTTT
TRBJ2-2 | TRBD2 | TRBV12-3/TRBV12-4 | many | CASSGLAGITGELFF | TGTGCCAGCAGCGGACTAGCGGGAATCACCGGGGAGCTGTTTTTT
TRBJ2-2 | NA | TRBV4-3 | NA | CASSPGVSLNTGELFF | TGCGCCAGCAGCCCGGGCGTTTCCCTGAACACCGGGGAGCTGTTTTTT
TRBJ2-7 | TRBD2 | TRBV20-1 | few | CSASPSSGGPYEQYF | TGCAGTGCTAGTCCTTCTAGCGGGGGTCCCTACGAGCAGTACTTC
TRBJ2-2 | TRBD2 | TRBV6-5 | few | CASSYTLAATGELFF | TGTGCCAGCAGTTACACACTAGCGGCCACCGGGGAGCTGTTTTTT
TRBJ2-7 | TRBD1 | TRBV2 | few | CASSALTGREQYF | TGTGCCAGCAGTGCCCTGACAGGGCGCGAGCAGTACTTC
TRBJ2-1 | NA | TRBV20-1 | NA | CSARGRETIEQFF | TGCAGTGCCCGTGGTCGGGAGACGATTGAGCAGTTCTTC
TRBJ2-5 | TRBD2 | TRBV5-1 | few | CASSVVTSGFQETQYF | TGCGCCAGCAGCGTCGTGACTAGCGGGTTCCAAGAGACCCAGTACTTC